The subject of this entry is one T cell receptor beta chain. Participant age was about 18 to 100 years, and participants resided in approximately 24 US areas. These data are taken from a study of blood T cell repertoires in COVID-19. This CDR3 is 14 amino acids long. The V end was cut by 4 bases, the J end by 1 base, with 10 bases between. Germline-derived CDR1 and CDR2 are MDHEN and SYDVKM. Only in-frame clones appear in the TCRdb table, and some are missing; sequencing was by immunoSEQ multiplex PCR. The data show around 190,000 clones, more than 75% seen once. The chain carries TRBV28 and TRBJ1-1; D perhaps matches TRBD1 (5 bases). The source material was PBMCs or T cells enriched from blood (not recorded which). This clonotype was sampled from a woman in her forties or fifties with acute COVID-19. The CDR3: CASSSPGGNTEAFF. The CDR3 region has the DNA TGTGCCAGCAGTTCGCCCGGGGGGAACACTGAAGCTTTCTTT. Filled out from reference TRBV28 and TRBJ1-1, the complete variable domain reads DVKVTQSSRYLVKRTGEKVFLECVQDMDHENMFWYRQDPGLGLRLIYFSYDVKMKEKGDIPEGYSVSREKKERFSLILESASTNQTSMYLCASSSPGGNTEAFFGQGTRLTVV.